This is a list of T cell receptor beta chains from one sample in a study of T cell repertoires in cytomegalovirus infection. No antigen has been identified for these receptors. TCRdb itself ran the reads through MiXCR, one entry per CDR3 protein. The table lists approximately 100,000 distinct CDR3 sequences, roughly 39% of them singletons. The source was CD8+ T cells from cultured PBMCs, collected from culture after CMV antigen stimulation. These receptor sequences come from a human donor in good health (CMV status not recorded). Some clones in this sample may be carry-over from other donors' samples. CDR3s include the opening cysteine and the closing phenylalanine or tryptophan. A D gene is named only where the DNA matches it firmly. The size field is filled for only some rows; it gives once, few, many or a size class.

TRBJ1-1,TRBV6-1,-,few,CASSFFVGNTEAFF,TGTGCCAGCAGCTTCTTCGTTGGCAACACTGAAGCTTTCTTT
TRBJ2-1,TRBV20-1,TRBD2,-,CSARDGRGGFDQFF,TGCAGTGCTAGAGACGGGCGGGGGGGCTTCGATCAGTTCTTC
TRBJ2-2,TRBV6-6,-,-,CASSYPGRPGTGELFF,TGTGCCAGCAGTTACCCGGGCCGACCTGGGACCGGGGAGCTGTTTTTT
TRBJ1-1,TRBV4-1,-,few,CASSQDDRNTEAFF,TGCGCCAGCAGCCAGGATGATCGGAACACTGAAGCTTTCTTT
TRBJ2-1,TRBV6-5,-,-,CASTPHQTNEQFF,TGTGCCAGCACCCCCCACCAGACCAATGAGCAGTTCTTC
TRBJ2-7,TRBV27,TRBD1,-,CASSPDTRDRARSYEQYF,TGTGCCAGCAGCCCCGATACCCGGGACAGGGCGAGGAGCTACGAGCAGTACTTC
TRBJ2-2,TRBV7-6,TRBD1,many,CASSLWTGGAGTGELFF,TGTGCCAGCAGCCTCTGGACAGGGGGCGCGGGCACCGGGGAGCTGTTTTTT
TRBJ1-1,TRBV12-3/TRBV12-4,TRBD1,-,CASSQDRESEAFF,TGTGCCAGCAGCCAAGACAGGGAGTCCGAAGCTTTCTTT
TRBJ1-6,TRBV6-1,-,many,CASSDVWGNSPLHF,TGTGCCAGCAGTGATGTGTGGGGAAATTCACCCCTCCACTTT
TRBJ2-2,TRBV7-8,-,-,CASSYLSGADGELFF,TGTGCCAGCAGCTACTTGTCGGGGGCCGACGGGGAGCTGTTTTTT
TRBJ1-5,TRBV6-1,-,few,CASSEAPRGQNQPQHF,TGTGCCAGCAGTGAAGCGCCCAGGGGTCAAAATCAGCCCCAGCATTTT
TRBJ2-1,TRBV11-3,TRBD2,-,CASSLRRGGLDEQFF,TGTGCCAGCAGCCTCCGGCGGGGGGGCCTAGATGAGCAGTTCTTC
TRBJ2-1,TRBV11-1,TRBD2,once,CASSLAALAGPYNVQFF,TGTGCCAGCAGCTTAGCAGCCCTAGCGGGGCCCTACAATGTGCAGTTCTTC
TRBJ2-3,TRBV12-3/TRBV12-4,TRBD1,-,CASRPTGGLGGDTQYF,TGTGCCAGCAGGCCAACAGGGGGCCTTGGTGGAGATACGCAGTATTTT
TRBJ1-1,TRBV5-1,-,-,CASSLTARAPGTEAFF,TGCGCCAGCAGCTTGACGGCCAGGGCACCGGGAACTGAAGCTTTCTTT
TRBJ1-3,TRBV2,-,few,CAILGNTIYF,TGTGCCATCCTTGGAAACACCATATATTTT
TRBJ2-5,TRBV9,-,-,CASSVGGRETQYF,TGTGCCAGCAGCGTAGGGGGCAGGGAGACCCAGTACTTC
TRBJ1-1,TRBV4-1,-,many,CASSPSLNTEAFF,TGCGCCAGCAGCCCCTCATTGAACACTGAAGCTTTCTTT
TRBJ2-3,TRBV2,TRBD2,-,CASSETSGGAMDTQYF,TGTGCCAGCAGTGAAACTAGCGGGGGGGCCATGGATACGCAGTATTTT
TRBJ1-5,TRBV20-1,-,-,CSAREQGVWPQHF,TGCAGTGCTAGAGAACAGGGCGTGTGGCCCCAGCATTTT
TRBJ1-5,TRBV10-3,TRBD1,few,CAISRTGAGDLSNQPQHF,TGTGCCATCAGTAGGACAGGGGCTGGGGATTTGAGCAATCAGCCCCAGCATTTT
TRBJ1-5,TRBV10-3,-,-,CAPTSPMGGGNQPQHF,TGTGCCCCGACCTCCCCGATGGGAGGAGGGAATCAGCCCCAGCATTTT
TRBJ2-3,TRBV6-1,TRBD2,-,CASSPRESGGTDTQYF,TGTGCCAGCAGTCCACGCGAGAGCGGGGGCACAGATACGCAGTATTTT
TRBJ2-3,TRBV28,-,-,CASSFLGDTQYF,TGTGCCAGCAGTTTCCTTGGAGATACGCAGTATTTT
TRBJ1-5,TRBV28,-,-,CASSTDRYSNQPQHF,TGTGCCAGCAGTACAGACAGATATAGCAATCAGCCCCAGCATTTT
TRBJ1-2,TRBV7-2,-,once,CASSLFWGLGYTF,TGTGCCAGCAGCTTATTCTGGGGTCTTGGCTACACCTTC
TRBJ2-5,TRBV12-3/TRBV12-4,TRBD1,few,CASSLQGGTETQYF,TGTGCCAGCAGCCTACAGGGGGGCACAGAGACCCAGTACTTC
TRBJ2-1,TRBV12-3/TRBV12-4,-,-,CASSLDEQFF,TGTGCCAGCAGTTTAGATGAGCAGTTCTTC
TRBJ1-5,TRBV12-3/TRBV12-4,-,few,CASTHGQNYQPQHF,TGTGCCAGCACTCACGGACAGAACTATCAGCCCCAGCATTTT
TRBJ2-3,TRBV20-1,-,-,CSARGTSGTSTQYF,TGCAGTGCTAGGGGGACTTCCGGGACCTCTACGCAGTATTTT
TRBJ2-7,TRBV7-6,-,few,CASSFEPNYEQYF,TGTGCCAGCAGCTTCGAGCCGAACTACGAGCAGTACTTC
TRBJ2-7,TRBV5-1,TRBD1,-,CASSLAGGQASYEQYF,TGCGCCAGCAGCTTGGCCGGGGGACAGGCGTCTTACGAGCAGTACTTC
TRBJ2-2,TRBV11-1,-,-,CASSLEGWDTGELFF,TGTGCCAGCAGCTTAGAGGGTTGGGACACCGGGGAGCTGTTTTTT
TRBJ2-1,TRBV14,-,few,CASSHRSRDGDWDYNEQFF,TGTGCCAGCAGCCACCGAAGCCGAGACGGGGACTGGGACTACAATGAGCAGTTCTTC
TRBJ2-3,TRBV7-3,-,-,CASSLSGGGADTQYF,TGTGCCAGCAGCTTATCCGGGGGAGGCGCAGATACGCAGTATTTT
TRBJ2-4,TRBV4-2,-,many,CASSQDDLLAKNIQYF,TGTGCCAGCAGCCAAGACGACCTTCTAGCCAAAAACATTCAGTACTTC
TRBJ2-7,TRBV7-6,TRBD1,many,CASSSGTGYGEQYF,TGTGCCAGCAGTTCCGGGACAGGGTATGGTGAGCAGTACTTC
TRBJ2-5,TRBV29-1,-,many,CSVDLGVETQYF,TGCAGCGTTGACCTAGGGGTGGAGACCCAGTACTTC
TRBJ2-3,TRBV12-3/TRBV12-4,-,-,CASSLWAGSPTDTQYF,TGTGCCAGCAGTTTATGGGCGGGGAGTCCGACAGATACGCAGTATTTT
TRBJ2-3,TRBV28,TRBD1,-,CASSRTGGWTDTQYF,TGTGCCAGCAGTCGGACAGGGGGTTGGACAGATACGCAGTATTTT
TRBJ2-2,TRBV9,-,-,CASSVETETNTGELFF,TGTGCCAGCAGCGTAGAAACAGAGACGAACACCGGGGAGCTGTTTTTT
TRBJ2-1,TRBV9,TRBD2,-,CASSALTSGGALNEQFF,TGTGCCAGCAGCGCACTGACTAGCGGGGGGGCCTTGAATGAGCAGTTCTTC
TRBJ1-1,TRBV2,-,once,CARRTAVNTEAFF,TGTGCCCGGAGGACAGCTGTGAACACTGAAGCTTTCTTT
TRBJ2-2,TRBV7-4,-,-,CASSFEQNTGELFF,TGTGCCAGCAGCTTCGAACAGAACACCGGGGAGCTGTTTTTT
TRBJ2-5,TRBV7-8,-,-,CASSLDVFQETQYF,TGTGCCAGCAGCTTAGACGTGTTCCAAGAGACCCAGTACTTC
TRBJ2-3,TRBV2,-,few,CASGGGIPTDTQYF,TGTGCCAGCGGAGGGGGGATACCCACAGATACGCAGTATTTT
TRBJ2-7,TRBV5-1,-,-,CASSRSPPEQYF,TGCGCCAGCAGCCGATCCCCCCCCGAGCAGTACTTC
TRBJ1-6,TRBV27,-,-,CASTRGGTYNSPLHF,TGTGCCAGCACTCGGGGGGGAACCTATAATTCACCCCTCCACTTT
TRBJ1-6,TRBV15,-,few,CATSSTGNSPLHF,TGTGCCACCAGCAGCACAGGGAATTCACCCCTCCACTTT
TRBJ2-3,TRBV12-3/TRBV12-4,-,-,CASSLGLSTDTQYF,TGTGCCAGCAGCCTCGGACTGTCCACAGATACGCAGTATTTT
TRBJ1-1,TRBV6-1,-,-,CASRRDTVSTEAFF,TGTGCCAGCAGACGGGACACCGTGAGCACTGAAGCTTTCTTT
TRBJ2-2,TRBV7-6,-,many,CASSLFRGENTGELFF,TGTGCCAGCAGCTTATTCCGGGGCGAAAACACCGGGGAGCTGTTTTTT
TRBJ2-3,TRBV27,-,-,CASSLSARASTDTQYF,TGTGCCAGCAGTTTATCAGCTAGGGCTAGCACAGATACGCAGTATTTT